Below, 2 T cell receptor beta chains from the same sample are listed, as sequenced in a study of T cells in Graves' hyperthyroidism and ophthalmopathy (dated by TCRdb to between 2018 and 2021). Receptor amplification or capture employed multiplex PCR. The reads were generated on an Illumina HiSeq 2000. TCR beta CDR3 regions were amplified from RNA transcripts. For the first round of RT-PCR on the TCR CDR3, the HTBI primer set was used together with the Qiagen OneStep RT-PCR kit. Through fastp at Q25 and MiXCR, TCRdb rebuilt clones from the public reads, retaining in-frame beta chains. Every distinct CDR3 protein forms one entry, paired with its most common genes and DNA. For this sample the table gives over 300,000 distinct CDR3 sequences, of which approximately 15% were detected only once. The leading ten clones occupy 11% of the sample. The specimen sequenced was blood. Receptors were obtained from a woman aged 55 to 70 with Graves' hyperthyroidism.

The sample holds a few counts of this clonotype. The rearrangement links TRBV30 to TRBJ1-6; D is possibly TRBD1 (6 bases). Per the germline V gene, CDR1 is GTSNPN and CDR2 is SVGIG (reference sequence). The CDR3 spans 13 residues. V was clipped by 8 bases and J by 5 bases, with 13 bases between them. CDR3 protein: CARRTENNSPLHF. In DNA form, the CDR3 reads TGTGCCAGAAGGACAGAGAATAATTCACCCCTCCACTTT.

This clonotype was counted only a few times. The chain employs TRBV19 and TRBJ1-5, with D maybe TRBD1 (5 bases). V gave up 6 bases and J gave up 4 bases, with 10 bases separating them. Germline V gives CDR1 LNHDA, CDR2 SQIVND (reference sequence). This CDR3 is built from 13 residues. The CDR3 spells CASRDTTNQPQHF. The CDR3, as DNA: TGTGCCAGTAGGGACACGACAAATCAGCCCCAGCATTTT.